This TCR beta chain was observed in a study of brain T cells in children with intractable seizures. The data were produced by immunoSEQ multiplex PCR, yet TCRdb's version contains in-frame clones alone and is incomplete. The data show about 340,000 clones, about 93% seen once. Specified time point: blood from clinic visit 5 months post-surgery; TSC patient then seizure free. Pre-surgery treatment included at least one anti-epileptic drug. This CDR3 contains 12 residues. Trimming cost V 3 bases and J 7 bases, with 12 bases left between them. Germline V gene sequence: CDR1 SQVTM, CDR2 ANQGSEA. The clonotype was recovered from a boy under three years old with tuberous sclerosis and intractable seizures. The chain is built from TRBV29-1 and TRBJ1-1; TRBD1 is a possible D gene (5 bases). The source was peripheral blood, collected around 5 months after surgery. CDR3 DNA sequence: TGCAGCGTTGACCCGTCGGGGGGTGAAGCTTTCTTT. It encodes CSVDPSGGEAFF.